These T cell receptor beta chains were read from a single sample in a study of beta chain features in type 1 diabetes. Method: immunoSEQ multiplex PCR; TCRdb's copy keeps in-frame clones and lacks some. The profile shows 130,000 or so clones, 9% of them singletons. Sequenced sample: central memory CD4+ T cells from blood. These receptors were obtained from a man aged 25-45 years with type 1 diabetes. Each CDR3 is given with its conserved first and last residue. Each record gives: clone size, D gene, V gene, J gene, CDR3 protein, CDR3 DNA. A D gene is named only where the DNA matches it firmly. Size values are once, few and many counts, or a class for expanded clones, and some rows have none.

>few|-|TRBV19|TRBJ2-1
CASSTRTEQFF
TGTGCCAGTAGTACCCGGACAGAGCAGTTCTTC
>-|-|TRBV29-1|TRBJ2-7
CSVVTGLYEQYF
TGCAGCGTCGTTACAGGTCTCTACGAGCAGTACTTC
>-|TRBD1|TRBV7-9|TRBJ1-1
CASSPSGQENTEAFF
TGTGCCAGCAGCCCGAGCGGACAGGAGAACACTGAAGCTTTCTTT
>-|TRBD2|TRBV10-3|TRBJ2-3
CAISESLGGATDTQYF
TGTGCCATCAGTGAGTCGCTCGGGGGGGCCACAGATACGCAGTATTTT
>few|-|TRBV6-5|TRBJ2-7
CASKRTASNYEQYF
TGTGCCAGCAAGAGGACAGCCTCGAATTACGAGCAGTACTTC
>-|-|TRBV7-9|TRBJ2-5
CASSLASSSETQYF
TGTGCCAGCAGCTTAGCTAGTTCATCGGAGACCCAGTACTTC
>-|TRBD1|TRBV7-9|TRBJ1-1
CASSLETGMGTEAFF
TGTGCCAGCAGCCTCGAGACAGGGATGGGCACTGAAGCTTTCTTT
>-|TRBD2|TRBV5-1|TRBJ2-3
CASSLGSGSTDTQYF
TGCGCCAGCAGCTTGGGTAGCGGGAGCACAGATACGCAGTATTTT
>few|-|TRBV2|TRBJ2-1
CASSVDNEQFF
TGTGCCAGCAGTGTAGACAATGAGCAGTTCTTC
>-|TRBD1|TRBV9|TRBJ2-2
CASSVRGTANTGELFF
TGTGCCAGCAGCGTACGAGGGACAGCGAACACCGGGGAGCTGTTTTTT
>few|TRBD2|TRBV7-3|TRBJ2-1
CASSLWGGSSYNEQFF
TGTGCCAGCAGCTTATGGGGGGGGAGCTCCTACAATGAGCAGTTCTTC
>-|TRBD1|TRBV5-1|TRBJ1-6
CASSSGQINSPLHF
TGCGCCAGCAGCTCGGGACAGATAAATTCACCCCTCCACTTT
>many|-|TRBV21-1|TRBJ2-5
CASSLESSGQETQYF
TGTGCCAGCAGCCTAGAGAGTTCGGGACAAGAGACCCAGTACTTC
>few|-|TRBV10-3|TRBJ2-7
CAISGGRTRYEQYF
TGTGCCATCAGTGGAGGCCGGACAAGGTACGAGCAGTACTTC
>-|TRBD2|TRBV4-3|TRBJ2-5
CASSQETSGGETQYF
TGCGCCAGCAGCCAAGAAACTAGCGGGGGAGAGACCCAGTACTTC
>-|TRBD1|TRBV29-1|TRBJ2-5
CSVVGQGIGELKETQYF
TGCAGCGTTGTGGGACAGGGGATAGGCGAGCTGAAAGAGACCCAGTACTTC
>-|-|TRBV5-1|TRBJ1-1
CASGALRGTEAFF
TGCGCCAGCGGAGCCTTAAGGGGCACTGAAGCTTTCTTT
>-|TRBD2|TRBV10-3|TRBJ2-3
CAISGSGGVPDTQYF
TGTGCCATCAGTGGTAGCGGGGGGGTCCCAGATACGCAGTATTTT
>-|TRBD2|TRBV7-2|TRBJ2-1
CASSSSGGNEQFF
TGTGCCAGCAGCTCTAGCGGGGGTAATGAGCAGTTCTTC
>-|-|TRBV7-2|TRBJ2-1
CASSPGVYNEQFF
TGTGCCAGCAGCCCGGGGGTGTACAATGAGCAGTTCTTC
>-|-|TRBV4-2|TRBJ2-1
CASSQVREEQFF
TGTGCCAGCAGCCAAGTAAGGGAGGAGCAGTTCTTC
>few|TRBD2|TRBV7-2|TRBJ2-3
CASSLMAFSGVSTDTQYF
TGTGCCAGCAGCTTAATGGCTTTTAGCGGGGTTAGCACAGATACGCAGTATTTT
>-|TRBD1|TRBV4-2|TRBJ1-4
CASSQLGQPNEKLFF
TGTGCCAGCAGCCAACTGGGACAGCCTAATGAAAAACTGTTTTTT
>-|TRBD1|TRBV28|TRBJ1-5
CASRPGQGSNQPQHF
TGTGCCAGCAGACCGGGACAGGGTAGTAATCAGCCCCAGCATTTT
>few|TRBD1|TRBV5-1|TRBJ1-2
CASSVDRGDYGYTF
TGCGCCAGCAGCGTGGACAGGGGAGACTATGGCTACACCTTC
>-|-|TRBV6-5|TRBJ1-6
CASSRQANNSPLHF
TGTGCCAGCAGTCGACAGGCTAATAATTCACCCCTCCACTTT
>-|-|TRBV11-1|TRBJ1-4
CASGRAGNEKLFF
TGTGCCAGCGGGCGTGCGGGGAATGAAAAACTGTTTTTT
>few|TRBD1|TRBV5-4|TRBJ1-2
CASSSQGSIYGYTF
TGTGCCAGCAGCTCACAGGGGTCGATCTATGGCTACACCTTC
>few|TRBD2|TRBV5-6|TRBJ2-2
CASSRGLAGYTGELFF
TGTGCCAGCAGCAGGGGACTAGCGGGTTACACCGGGGAGCTGTTTTTT
>few|TRBD2|TRBV27|TRBJ2-7
CASGRTSAFYEQYF
TGTGCCAGCGGTAGGACTAGCGCGTTCTACGAGCAGTACTTC